This entry lists 3 T cell receptor beta chains sequenced from one sample in a study of blood T cell repertoires in COVID-19. Clones were sequenced by immunoSEQ multiplex PCR, and TCRdb holds only the in-frame ones, with some missing. This table holds about 210,000 clones, over 80% found once. Sequencing used PBMCs or T cells enriched from blood (not recorded which). These receptors were collected from a man aged 18 to 30 with acute COVID-19.

In this sample, this clone turned up a few times. The CDR3: CASSGTSERNTGELFF. CDR3 bases: TGCGCCAGCAGCGGGACTAGCGAACGGAACACCGGGGAGCTGTTTTTT. The chain carries TRBV10-2 and TRBJ2-2, with 10 bases matching TRBD2. V lost 6 bases, J lost 1 base, and 5 bases stayed unmatched. The germline CDR1 and CDR2 sequences are WSHSY and SAAADI. CDR3 length equals 16 residues.

The chain has TRBV29-1 and TRBJ2-1; 7 nucleotides match TRBD2. The CDR3 has 12 residues. V shed 4 bases, J shed 9 bases, and the junction held 6 bases outside the gene matches. CDR1 and CDR2 from the germline V gene are SQVTM and ANQGSEA. The CDR3 is CSVVGGRGEQFF. In DNA, the CDR3 is TGCAGCGTTGTCGGCGGGAGAGGTGAGCAGTTCTTC.

The gene calls are TRBV6-6 and TRBJ2-6, with D possibly matching TRBD1 (5 bases). This CDR3 comprises 15 residues. The V gene's germline CDR1 is MNHNY and CDR2 SVGAGI (reference sequence). Trimming removed 5 bases at V and 0 bases at J, with 8 bases between. For the CDR3, the DNA is TGTGCCAGCAGTGACAGAGACTCTGGGGCCAACGTCCTGACTTTC. This codes for CASSDRDSGANVLTF.